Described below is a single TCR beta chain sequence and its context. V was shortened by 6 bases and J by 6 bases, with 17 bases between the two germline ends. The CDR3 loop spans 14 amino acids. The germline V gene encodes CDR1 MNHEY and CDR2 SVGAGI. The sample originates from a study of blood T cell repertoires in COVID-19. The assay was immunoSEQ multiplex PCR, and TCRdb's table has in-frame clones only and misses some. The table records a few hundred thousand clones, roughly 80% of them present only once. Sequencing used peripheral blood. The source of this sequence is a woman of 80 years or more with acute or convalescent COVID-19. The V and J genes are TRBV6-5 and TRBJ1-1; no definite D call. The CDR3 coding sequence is TGTGCCAGCAGCCAAACTCGGAGTTTCGCTGAAGCTTTCTTT. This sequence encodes CASSQTRSFAEAFF.